This TCR beta chain was obtained from a study of T cell changes during pregnancy in multiple sclerosis. Method: immunoSEQ multiplex PCR; TCRdb's copy keeps in-frame clones and lacks some. The table records about 64,000 clones, approximately 90% of them present only once. V lost 4 bases, J lost 1 base, and 14 bases stayed unmatched. From germline, CDR1 is SGHNT and CDR2 YYREEE (reference sequence). This CDR3 contains 18 residues. The specimen was peripheral blood, collected in the second trimester of pregnancy. The rearrangement joins TRBV5-4 to TRBJ2-1; 7 bases match TRBD2. This sequence was found in a female donor with multiple sclerosis, enrolled in a pregnancy study. The CDR3 coding sequence is TGTGCCAGCAGCGATCCCATGCTGGGGGGGTTATCCTACAATGAGCAGTTCTTC. Protein product: CASSDPMLGGLSYNEQFF. Based on the CDR3 plus reference TRBV5-4 and TRBJ2-1, the full variable domain is ETGVTQSPTHLIKTRGQQVTLRCSSQSGHNTVSWYQQALGQGPQFIFQYYREEENGRGNFPPRFSGLQFPNYSSELNVNALELDDSALYLCASSDPMLGGLSYNEQFFGPGTRLTVL.